A selection of T cell receptor beta chains follows, all from one sample in a study of blood T cell repertoires in COVID-19. Profiled with immunoSEQ multiplex PCR; TCRdb holds only in-frame clones, not every one. Here the sample spans 150,000 to 200,000 clones, approximately 80% being singletons. The sample consisted of PBMCs or T cells enriched from blood (not recorded which). The origin of the receptors is a middle-aged man who had recovered from COVID-19. CDR3s include the opening cysteine and the closing phenylalanine or tryptophan. Each record gives: J gene, D gene, clone size, V gene, CDR3 DNA, CDR3 protein. D genes are given only for firm matches. Some rows mark clone size as missing; the rest say once, few, many or name a class of expanded clone.

TRBJ1-5 TRBD1 . TRBV19 TGTGCCAGTAGTGAGTATTGGGACAGCCCGCAGCCCCAGCATTTT CASSEYWDSPQPQHF
TRBJ2-1 TRBD1 . TRBV9 TGTGCCAGCAGCCCGGGACAGGGGAGATACAATGAGCAGTTCTTC CASSPGQGRYNEQFF
TRBJ2-5 . once TRBV5-1 TGCGCCAGCAGCCCGGGACGGGCGACGGGGGTTCAAGAGACCCAGTACTTC CASSPGRATGVQETQYF
TRBJ1-2 TRBD1 . TRBV7-3 TGTGCCAGCAGCTTGGGACAGGGCTATGGCTACACCTTC CASSLGQGYGYTF
TRBJ2-2 TRBD1 few TRBV15 TGTGCCACCCGGACAGGGGGCAACACCGGGGAGCTGTTTTTT CATRTGGNTGELFF
TRBJ1-2 . . TRBV9 TGTGCCAGCAGCGTAGAGGAGGGGCCTAACTATGGCTACACCTTC CASSVEEGPNYGYTF
TRBJ2-1 TRBD2 . TRBV10-3 TGTGCCATCAGTGAAGGGTTTAGCGGGGGTGATGAGCAGTTCTTC CAISEGFSGGDEQFF
TRBJ2-5 . . TRBV19 TGTGCCAGTAGTATGAGCGCCTTCCAAGAGACCCAGTACTTC CASSMSAFQETQYF
TRBJ2-1 . . TRBV5-1 TGCGCCAGCAGCTTGGAGAATCTGCGAGGAGAGCAGTTCTTC CASSLENLRGEQFF
TRBJ2-2 TRBD1 . TRBV10-2 TGCGCCAGCAGGGACAGGGCGAACACCGGGGAGCTGTTTTTT CASRDRANTGELFF
TRBJ1-1 . . TRBV20-1 TGCAGTGCTAGCCTGGGGAGGGAAGCTTTCTTT CSASLGREAFF